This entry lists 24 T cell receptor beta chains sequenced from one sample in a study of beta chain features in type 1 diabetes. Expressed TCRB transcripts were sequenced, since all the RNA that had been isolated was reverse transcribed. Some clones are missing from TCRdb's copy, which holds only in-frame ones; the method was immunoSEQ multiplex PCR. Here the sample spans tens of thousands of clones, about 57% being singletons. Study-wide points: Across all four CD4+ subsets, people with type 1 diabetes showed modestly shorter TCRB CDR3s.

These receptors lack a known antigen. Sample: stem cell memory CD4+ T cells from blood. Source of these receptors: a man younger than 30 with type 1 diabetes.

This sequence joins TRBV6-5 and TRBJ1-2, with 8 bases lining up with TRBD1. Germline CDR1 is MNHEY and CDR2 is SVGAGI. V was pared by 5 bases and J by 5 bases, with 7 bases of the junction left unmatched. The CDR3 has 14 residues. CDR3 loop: CASSTGTGKYGYTF. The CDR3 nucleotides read TGTGCCAGCAGTACCGGGACAGGAAAATATGGCTACACCTTC.

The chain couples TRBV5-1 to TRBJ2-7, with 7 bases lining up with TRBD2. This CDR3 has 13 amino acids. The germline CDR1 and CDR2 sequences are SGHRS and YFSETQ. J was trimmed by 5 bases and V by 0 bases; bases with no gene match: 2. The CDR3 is CASSLVGGDEQYF. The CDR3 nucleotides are TGCGCCAGCAGCTTGGTTGGGGGGGACGAGCAGTACTTC.

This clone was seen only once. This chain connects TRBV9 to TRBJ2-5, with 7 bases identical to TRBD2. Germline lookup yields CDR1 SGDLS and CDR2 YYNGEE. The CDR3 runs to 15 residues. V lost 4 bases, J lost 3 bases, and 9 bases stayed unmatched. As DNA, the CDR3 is TGTGCCAGCAGCCCCGGGACTACCGGCAAAGAGACCCAGTACTTC. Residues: CASSPGTTGKETQYF.

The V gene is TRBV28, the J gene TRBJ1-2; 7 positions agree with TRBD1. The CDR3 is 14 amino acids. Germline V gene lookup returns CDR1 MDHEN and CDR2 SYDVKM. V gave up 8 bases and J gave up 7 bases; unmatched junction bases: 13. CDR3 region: CASFEGARTAGYTF. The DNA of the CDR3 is TGTGCCAGCTTTGAGGGGGCGCGAACCGCTGGCTACACCTTC.

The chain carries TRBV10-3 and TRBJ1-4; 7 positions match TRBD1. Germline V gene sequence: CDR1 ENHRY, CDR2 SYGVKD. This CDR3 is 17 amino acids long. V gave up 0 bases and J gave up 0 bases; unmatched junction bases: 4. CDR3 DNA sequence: TGTGCCATCAGTGAGTCGGGGACAGATGCAACTAATGAAAAACTGTTTTTT. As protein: CAISESGTDATNEKLFF.

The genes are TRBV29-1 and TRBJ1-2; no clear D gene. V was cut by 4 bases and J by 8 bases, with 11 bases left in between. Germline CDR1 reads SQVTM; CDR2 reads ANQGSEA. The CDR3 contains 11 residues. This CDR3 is CSVAWERGYTF. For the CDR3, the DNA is TGCAGCGTTGCCTGGGAGAGAGGCTACACCTTC.

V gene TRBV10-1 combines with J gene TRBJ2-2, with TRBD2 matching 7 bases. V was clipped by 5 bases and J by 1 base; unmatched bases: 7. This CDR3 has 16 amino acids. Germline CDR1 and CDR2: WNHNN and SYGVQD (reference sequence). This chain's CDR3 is CASSTGAGQNTGELFF. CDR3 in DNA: TGCGCCAGCAGTACCGGAGCGGGGCAGAACACCGGGGAGCTGTTTTTT.

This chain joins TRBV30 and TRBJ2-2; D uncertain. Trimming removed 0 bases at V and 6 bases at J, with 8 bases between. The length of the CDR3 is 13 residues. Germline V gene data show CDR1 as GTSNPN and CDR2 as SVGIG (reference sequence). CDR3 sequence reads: CAWSVLRPGELFF. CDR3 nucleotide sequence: TGTGCCTGGAGTGTACTACGACCCGGGGAGCTGTTTTTT. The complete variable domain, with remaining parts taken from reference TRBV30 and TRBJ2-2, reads SQTIHQWPATLVQPVGSPLSLECTVEGTSNPNLYWYRQAAGRGLQLLFYSVGIGQISSEVPQNLSASRPQDRQFILSSKKLLLSDSGFYLCAWSVLRPGELFFGEGSRLTVL.

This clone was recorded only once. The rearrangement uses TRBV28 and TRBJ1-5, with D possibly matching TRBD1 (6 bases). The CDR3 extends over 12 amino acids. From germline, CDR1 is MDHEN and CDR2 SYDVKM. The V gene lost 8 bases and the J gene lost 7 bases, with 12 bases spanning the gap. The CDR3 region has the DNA TGTGCCAGCCGTCAGGGGAAGCAGCCCCAGCATTTT. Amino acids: CASRQGKQPQHF.

The CDR3: CASSYSGVYTEAFF. The CDR3 region has the DNA TGTGCCAGCAGTTACTCAGGGGTCTACACTGAAGCTTTCTTT. The rearrangement joins TRBV6-5 to TRBJ1-1, with TRBD1 as a possible D gene (5 bases). Trimming pared 0 bases from V and 3 bases from J, leaving 8 bases between. CDR1 and CDR2 (germline): MNHEY, SVGAGI. The CDR3 totals 14 residues.

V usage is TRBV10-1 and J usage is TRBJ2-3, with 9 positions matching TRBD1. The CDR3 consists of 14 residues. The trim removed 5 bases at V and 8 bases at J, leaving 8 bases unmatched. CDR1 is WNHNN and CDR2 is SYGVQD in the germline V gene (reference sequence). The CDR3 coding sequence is TGCGCCAGCAGTTTCGGGACAGGGAGAGGTACGCAGTATTTT. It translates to CASSFGTGRGTQYF.

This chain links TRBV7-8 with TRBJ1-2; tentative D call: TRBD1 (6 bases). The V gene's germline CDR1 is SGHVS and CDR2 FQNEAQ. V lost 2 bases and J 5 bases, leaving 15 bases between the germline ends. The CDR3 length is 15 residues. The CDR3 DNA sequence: TGTGCCAGCAGCTTATACGGCAGGGGAGGGTATGGCTACACCTTC. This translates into CASSLYGRGGYGYTF.

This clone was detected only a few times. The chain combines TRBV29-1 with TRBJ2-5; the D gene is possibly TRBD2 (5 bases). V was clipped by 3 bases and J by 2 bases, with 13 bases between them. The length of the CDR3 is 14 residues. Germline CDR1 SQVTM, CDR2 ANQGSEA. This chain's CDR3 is CSVEPAGKQETQYF. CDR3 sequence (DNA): TGCAGCGTTGAGCCGGCGGGCAAACAAGAGACCCAGTACTTC.

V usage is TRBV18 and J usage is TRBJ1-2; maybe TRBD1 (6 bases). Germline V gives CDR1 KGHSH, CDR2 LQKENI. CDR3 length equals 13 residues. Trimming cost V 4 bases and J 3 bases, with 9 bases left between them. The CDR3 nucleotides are TGTGCCAGCTCACTACAGGGCCACTATGGCTACACCTTC. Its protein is CASSLQGHYGYTF.

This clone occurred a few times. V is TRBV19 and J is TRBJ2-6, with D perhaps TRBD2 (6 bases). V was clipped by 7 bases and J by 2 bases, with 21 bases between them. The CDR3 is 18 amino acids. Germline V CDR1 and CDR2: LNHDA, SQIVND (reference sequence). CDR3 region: CASIPTGLSLPGANVLTF. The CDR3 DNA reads TGTGCCAGTATCCCCACGGGACTCTCACTCCCTGGGGCCAACGTCCTGACTTTC.

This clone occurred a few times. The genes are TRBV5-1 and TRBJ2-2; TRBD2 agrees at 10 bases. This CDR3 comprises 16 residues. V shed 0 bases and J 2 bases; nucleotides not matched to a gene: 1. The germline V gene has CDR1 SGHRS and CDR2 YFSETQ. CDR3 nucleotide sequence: TGCGCCAGCAGCTTGGTACTAGCGGGAAACACCGGGGAGCTGTTTTTT. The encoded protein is CASSLVLAGNTGELFF.

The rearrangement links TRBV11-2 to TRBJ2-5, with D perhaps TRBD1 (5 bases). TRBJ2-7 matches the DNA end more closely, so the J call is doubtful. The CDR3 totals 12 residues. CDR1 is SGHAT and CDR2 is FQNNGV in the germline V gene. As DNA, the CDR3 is TGTGCCAGCAGCGCTACAGGCTACGAGCAGTACTTC. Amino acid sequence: CASSATGYEQYF.

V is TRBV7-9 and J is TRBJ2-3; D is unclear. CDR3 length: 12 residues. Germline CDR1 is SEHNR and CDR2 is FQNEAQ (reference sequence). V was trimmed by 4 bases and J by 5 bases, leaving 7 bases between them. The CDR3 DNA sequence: TGTGCCAGCAGCTATCTAGGAGATACGCAGTATTTT. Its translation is CASSYLGDTQYF. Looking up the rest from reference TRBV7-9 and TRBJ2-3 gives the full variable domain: DTGVSQNPRHKITKRGQNVTFRCDPISEHNRLYWYRQTLGQGPEFLTYFQNEAQLEKSRLLSDRFSAERPKGSFSTLEIQRTEQGDSAMYLCASSYLGDTQYFGPGTRLTVL.

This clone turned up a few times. The CDR3 DNA follows: TGTGCCAGCTCGATCAACCGGGACAGGCACTACAATGAGCAGTTCTTC. It yields the protein CASSINRDRHYNEQFF. This chain connects TRBV27 to TRBJ2-1, with TRBD1 identical over 8 bases. Germline V gives CDR1 MNHEY, CDR2 SMNVEV (reference sequence). The ends lost 8 bases at V and 3 bases at J; junction bases unmatched: 12. CDR3 size: 16 residues.

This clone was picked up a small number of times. DNA of the CDR3: TGCGCCAGCAGTCAATCGAGACAGACGGAAGAGACCCAGTACTTC. Protein product: CASSQSRQTEETQYF. The chain joins TRBV23-1 to TRBJ2-5; tentative D call: TRBD1 (5 bases). TRBV23-1 is an ORF, with its function uncertain. Trimming took off 0 bases at V and 3 bases at J, with 11 bases between the two ends. This CDR3 is built from 15 residues.

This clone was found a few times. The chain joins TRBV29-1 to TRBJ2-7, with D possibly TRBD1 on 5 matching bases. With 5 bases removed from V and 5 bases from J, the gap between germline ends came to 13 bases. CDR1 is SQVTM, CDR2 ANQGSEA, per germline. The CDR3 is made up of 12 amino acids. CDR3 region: CSVSQGTDEQYF. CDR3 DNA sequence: TGCAGCGTTAGTCAGGGTACCGACGAGCAGTACTTC.

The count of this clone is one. The CDR3 loop reads CASSYSRQGAGNTIYF. DNA of the CDR3: TGTGCCAGCAGTTACTCGAGGCAGGGGGCTGGAAACACCATATATTTT. This chain joins TRBV6-5 and TRBJ1-3; 7 nucleotides agree with TRBD1. CDR3 size: 16 residues. Germline values: CDR1 MNHEY, CDR2 SVGAGI. The junction had 4 bases not matched to a gene; V was cut back by 0 bases and J by 2 bases.

CDR3 amino acids: CASSLEGTGSNIQYF. The CDR3 nucleotides read TGTGCCAGCAGCTTGGAAGGGACAGGGTCGAACATTCAGTACTTC. V and J are TRBV5-6 and TRBJ2-4; 9 bases agree with TRBD1. This CDR3 is 15 amino acids long. V shed 0 bases and J 7 bases; nucleotides not matched to a gene: 5. Germline loops: CDR1 SGHDT, CDR2 YYEEEE.

This CDR3 is CASSLDRSGEQFF. In DNA form, the CDR3 reads TGTGCCAGCAGCTTGGACAGGTCGGGTGAGCAGTTCTTC. This chain uses TRBV7-8 with TRBJ2-1; TRBD1 aligns across 7 bases. Germline CDR1 is SGHVS and CDR2 is FQNEAQ. With 3 bases clipped from V and 9 bases from J, the junction kept 5 bases outside the gene matches. This CDR3 contains 13 residues.